This T cell receptor beta chain comes out of a study of blood T cell repertoires in COVID-19. The wider study: Collection of acute and convalescent COVID-19 samples took place in the United States, Italy and Spain.

V was shortened by 5 bases and J by 8 bases, with 15 bases between the two germline ends. The CDR3 runs 13 residues. Original processing notes: Quantification of nucleated cells was approximated via reference gene primer amplification. TCRdb keeps only in-frame clones here, not all; method: immunoSEQ multiplex PCR. The V and J calls and clone size are taken from that table; D and trimming were inferred from the DNA. The table lists around 180,000 clones, 70% to 85% of them singletons, with over 9.5% in the top ten. Clinical history as reported by participants underpinned cohort assignment. What the recovered Cohort 3 donors had was two negative PCRs, clearance, or symptom resolution.

This chain uses TRBV12-3 or TRBV12-4 with TRBJ1-2; D is perhaps TRBD1 (5 bases). This receptor was identified in a man aged 45-65 years who had recovered from COVID-19. Sequenced material: PBMCs or T cells enriched from blood (not recorded which). The DNA for the CDR3 is TGTGCCAGCAGTATGGGGACTCGCCGGGGCTACACCTTC. The encoded protein is CASSMGTRRGYTF.